The rows below give T cell receptor beta chains drawn from one sample of a study of cytomegalovirus exposure and HLA in healthy donors. Libraries were prepared by immunoSEQ multiplex PCR; TCRdb keeps only in-frame clonotypes and omits some of them. Here the sample spans about 200,000 clones, 86% being singletons. The source material was PBMCs. The receptors derive from a woman aged 30 to 39 in good health and CMV-seronegative. Both conserved end residues are part of each CDR3. Fields, in order: clone size, D gene, CDR3 length, V gene, J gene, CDR3 protein, CDR3 DNA. The D gene is left open where the match is weak. Rows may omit the clone size; those that give it use once, few, many or a size class.

>.|TRBD2|15|TRBV10-3|TRBJ2-1
CAIRAPTGTTNEQFF
TGTGCCATCAGGGCGCCTACCGGGACTACTAATGAGCAGTTCTTC
>.|.|16|TRBV19|TRBJ2-5
CASKMIAEGPAETQYF
TGTGCCAGTAAGATGATAGCGGAAGGCCCGGCGGAGACCCAGTACTTC
>.|.|15|TRBV28|TRBJ2-7
CASSLGPGHSYEQYF
TGTGCCAGCAGTCTTGGCCCGGGACACTCTTACGAGCAGTACTTC
>.|.|15|TRBV5-1|TRBJ1-1
CASSLGAALNTEAFF
TGCGCCAGCAGCTTGGGGGCAGCCCTTAACACTGAAGCTTTCTTT
>once|.|14|TRBV6-1|TRBJ1-2
CASSWTAVVDGYTF
TGTGCCAGCAGTTGGACAGCGGTAGTCGATGGCTACACCTTC
>.|.|16|TRBV10-3|TRBJ1-2
CAILNTFGGRGYGYTF
TGTGCCATTCTGAACACCTTCGGGGGAAGAGGCTATGGCTACACCTTC
>.|.|14|TRBV7-8|TRBJ2-3
CASSLDRFTDTQYF
TGTGCCAGCAGCTTGGACAGATTCACAGATACGCAGTATTTT
>once|.|13|TRBV25-1|TRBJ2-7
CASSSRGSYEQYF
TGTGCCAGCAGTTCCAGGGGATCCTACGAGCAGTACTTC
>.|TRBD2|13|TRBV6-1|TRBJ2-7
CASGTSGGYEQYF
TGTGCCAGCGGGACTAGCGGGGGCTACGAGCAGTACTTC
>.|.|14|TRBV5-1|TRBJ1-1
CASSGTTGNTEAFF
TGCGCCAGCAGCGGGACGACAGGGAACACTGAAGCTTTCTTT
>.|.|13|TRBV9|TRBJ2-7
CASSVGGLGEQYF
TGTGCCAGCAGCGTAGGGGGGCTGGGGGAGCAGTACTTC
>.|TRBD1|15|TRBV5-1|TRBJ1-4
CASSADRSGNEKLFF
TGCGCCAGCAGCGCGGACAGGTCTGGTAATGAAAAACTGTTTTTT
>few|TRBD2|16|TRBV6-6|TRBJ2-3
CASREGRGAYTDTQYF
TGTGCCAGCCGGGAGGGGCGGGGGGCCTACACAGATACGCAGTATTTT
>.|TRBD1|16|TRBV5-1|TRBJ2-1
CASSVGTGISYNEQFF
TGCGCCAGCAGCGTTGGGACAGGGATCTCCTACAATGAGCAGTTCTTC
>.|.|13|TRBV5-3|TRBJ2-2
CARNSRGTGELFF
TGTGCCAGAAATAGCAGGGGTACCGGGGAGCTGTTTTTT
>.|.|11|TRBV18|TRBJ2-7
CASSPEHEQYF
TGTGCCAGCTCACCGGAGCACGAGCAGTACTTC
>.|.|13|TRBV2|TRBJ1-5
CASRYSSNQPQHF
TGTGCCAGCAGGTACAGTAGCAATCAGCCCCAGCATTTT
>once|.|18|TRBV11-2|TRBJ2-7
CASSFGGLAGRLLIEQYF
TGTGCCAGCAGCTTCGGGGGGCTTGCGGGAAGACTCCTGATCGAGCAGTACTTC
>.|TRBD2|16|TRBV7-8|TRBJ2-7
CASSLVLAGGTGEQYF
TGTGCCAGCAGCTTAGTTCTAGCGGGAGGGACGGGCGAGCAGTACTTC
>.|.|15|TRBV2|TRBJ1-5
CASSEARGAGQPQHF
TGTGCCAGCAGTGAAGCGCGGGGGGCAGGGCAGCCCCAGCATTTT
>.|TRBD2|16|TRBV5-6|TRBJ2-5
CASSFIGTSYQETQYF
TGTGCCAGCAGCTTCATCGGGACTAGTTATCAGGAGACCCAGTACTTC
>few|TRBD2|16|TRBV4-1|TRBJ2-7
CASSHPGTSANYEQYF
TGCGCCAGCAGCCACCCCGGGACTAGCGCGAACTACGAGCAGTACTTC
>.|TRBD2|16|TRBV29-1|TRBJ2-7
CSVEDRGGRQRYEQYF
TGCAGCGTTGAAGATCGGGGGGGACGGCAGCGCTACGAGCAGTACTTC
>.|TRBD2|17|TRBV11-2|TRBJ2-1
CASSSFLAGRPYNEQFF
TGTGCCAGCAGCTCATTTCTAGCGGGACGGCCCTACAATGAGCAGTTCTTC
>.|.|15|TRBV19|TRBJ2-1
CASSIELQGFDEQFF
TGTGCCAGTAGTATAGAGCTCCAGGGGTTCGATGAGCAGTTCTTC
>.|TRBD2|18|TRBV5-1|TRBJ2-7
CASSLGTSGRTGWDEQYF
TGCGCCAGCAGCTTGGGGACTAGCGGGAGAACGGGGTGGGACGAGCAGTACTTC
>.|.|13|TRBV2|TRBJ1-2
CASSATLNYGYTF
TGTGCCAGCAGCGCGACACTGAACTATGGCTACACCTTC
>.|.|15|TRBV27|TRBJ2-1
CASSLIANTYNEQFF
TGTGCCAGCAGTTTAATAGCGAACACCTACAATGAGCAGTTCTTC
>.|.|16|TRBV4-2|TRBJ1-2
CASSPIWGNKNYGYTF
TGTGCCAGCAGCCCCATCTGGGGCAATAAGAACTATGGCTACACCTTC